This T cell receptor (beta chain) was identified during a study of radiation and T cells in renal cell carcinoma. Study conclusions and caveats: Tumor samples were small regions of roughly 1 g. In nephrectomy-only tumors, top 100 clonotypes averaged approximately 45%, versus around 54% irradiated.

About this clone: What it binds is not known.

Trimming took off 6 bases at V and 0 bases at J, with 6 bases between the two ends. The CDR3 covers 14 residues. CDR1 is SGHAT, CDR2 FQDESV, per germline (reference sequence). Treatment noted: treatment-naive control, cytoreductive nephrectomy. TCRdb's copy holds only in-frame clones and misses some; the assay was immunoSEQ multiplex PCR. Here the sample spans fewer than 15,000 clones, roughly 65% being singletons. Sample: tumor tissue, taken from a patient whose treatment was nephrectomy without radiotherapy. The chain couples TRBV11-1 to TRBJ1-6; D call uncertain. This receptor was identified in an elderly woman with renal cell carcinoma. The CDR3 here is CASRSSSYNSPLHF. Written as DNA, the CDR3 is TGTGCCAGCAGGTCGAGCTCCTATAATTCACCCCTCCACTTT.